This T cell receptor (beta chain) stems from a study of shared clonotypes between healthy human individuals. The method was immunoSEQ multiplex PCR; TCRdb's version includes in-frame clones alone and lacks a portion of them. The table has 2 million or so clones, roughly 96% seen once. J gave up 1 base and V 3 bases, and 7 bases lay outside the gene matches. Germline loops: CDR1 GTSNPN, CDR2 SVGIG (reference sequence). CDR3 length equals 16 residues. The gene calls are TRBV30 and TRBJ2-1; 9 bases are shared with TRBD1. The sequence came from a man between 18 and 35 years old in good health. Material: naive CD4+ T cells sorted from blood. Regarding subset: CD45RA+ positively selected. CDR3 nucleotides: TGTGCCTGGAGGGGACAGGGTGGAAGATCCTACAATGAGCAGTTCTTC. Encoded protein: CAWRGQGGRSYNEQFF.